This T cell receptor (beta chain) emerged from a study of T-cell reconstitution after alpha-beta-depleted transplantation in children. Notes on the study in general: Newly generated T cells supplied most T-cell counts and diversity one year post-transplant. It was reported that alpha-beta T cells came from several hundred expanded graft clones (about two months after transplant). Certain patients had high TCRbeta diversity at day 60, and it came from recipient T cells and thymic progenitors that survived.

TCRbeta library preparation incorporated unique molecular identifiers. In TCRdb, the PCR reads were re-called with MiXCR into one record per CDR3 protein. The table records roughly 160,000 distinct CDR3 sequences, around 10% of them present only once. This clonotype has a count of ten or more. Its specificity is not known. This CDR3 comprises 15 residues. The V and J ends lost 4 bases and 8 bases, in that order; junction bases with no gene match: 7. CDR1 is SGHRS and CDR2 is YFSETQ in the germline V gene. The V and J genes are TRBV5-1 and TRBJ2-1; the match to TRBD1 covers 12 bases. This TCR derives from a boy aged 2 to 10 with acute myeloid leukemia, due to receive a stem cell transplant. The starting material was PBMCs, obtained before TCRalphabeta/CD19-depleted stem cell transplant. In DNA form, the CDR3 reads TGCGCCAGCAGCCTAGGGACAGGGGGCTTGGATGAGCAGTTCTTC. Translated: CASSLGTGGLDEQFF.